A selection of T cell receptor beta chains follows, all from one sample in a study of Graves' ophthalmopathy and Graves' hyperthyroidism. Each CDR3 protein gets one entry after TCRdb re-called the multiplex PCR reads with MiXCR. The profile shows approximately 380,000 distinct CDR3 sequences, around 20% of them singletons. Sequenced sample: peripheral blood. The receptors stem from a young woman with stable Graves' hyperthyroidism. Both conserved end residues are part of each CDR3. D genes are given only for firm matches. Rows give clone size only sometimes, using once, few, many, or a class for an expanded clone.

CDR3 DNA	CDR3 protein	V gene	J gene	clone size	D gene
TGTGCCTGGTCCCGAGGGGGGGCCGGGGCCAACGTCCTGACTTTC	CAWSRGGAGANVLTF	TRBV30	TRBJ2-6	many	.
TGCAGTGCGGAGTTAAGCGGGACCGGGGAGCTGTTTTTT	CSAELSGTGELFF	TRBV20-1	TRBJ2-2	many	.
TGTGCCAGCACCGGCCGGTCCTACGAGCAGTACTTC	CASTGRSYEQYF	TRBV11-1	TRBJ2-7	many	.
TGTGCCTGGAGTTCGGGACGGGTTAATTCACCCCTCCACTTT	CAWSSGRVNSPLHF	TRBV30	TRBJ1-6	many	.
TGTGCCAGCAGCTTACCTAGCGGGGGTCTCATCAGGAAGACCCAGTACTTC	CASSLPSGGLIRKTQYF	TRBV11-1	TRBJ2-5	.	TRBD2
TGTGCCAGCAGCTTATCGTATGGGAGGGAAGCTTTCTTT	CASSLSYGREAFF	TRBV7-2	TRBJ1-1	many	.
TGTGCCTGCAGTTCCGGACTAGAAGTTCACGAGCAGAACTTC	CACSSGLEVHEQNF	TRBV6-5	TRBJ2-7	.	TRBD2
TGTGCCAGCAGTCCGGAACAGGGGATGAGCAATCAGCCCCAGCATTTT	CASSPEQGMSNQPQHF	TRBV6-1	TRBJ1-5	few	TRBD1
TGTGCCAGCAGCCCAACTTGGGGGTTGTTTGACGAGCAGTACTTC	CASSPTWGLFDEQYF	TRBV11-2	TRBJ2-7	many	.
TGTGCCTGGAGTGCACCCTCCGGGTATGGCTACACCTTC	CAWSAPSGYGYTF	TRBV30	TRBJ1-2	many	.
TGTGTCAGCAGCCCACCCTCGGGAGGGGTGGGTTCACCCCTCCACTTT	CVSSPPSGGVGSPLHF	TRBV7-2	TRBJ1-6	.	.
TGTGCCAGCCAACAGGGGCCGAACACTGAAGCTTTCTTT	CASQQGPNTEAFF	TRBV2	TRBJ1-1	.	TRBD1
TGTGCCAGCAGACTAGGGCACACCGGGGAGCTGTTTTTT	CASRLGHTGELFF	TRBV6-1	TRBJ2-2	many	.
TGTGCCAGCAGGGACAGGGGGGGAGAGACCCAGTACTTC	CASRDRGGETQYF	TRBV2	TRBJ2-5	many	TRBD1
TGTGCCAGCAGCCACGGACAGAACACTGAAGCTTTCTTT	CASSHGQNTEAFF	TRBV6-1	TRBJ1-1	many	.
TGTGCCAGCAGTTTGATGGGAAAAAATAATCAGCCCCAGCATTTT	CASSLMGKNNQPQHF	TRBV12-3/TRBV12-4	TRBJ1-5	many	.
TGTGCCAGCAGTTTATCGGCAGGGGGCGAGCAGACCCAGTACTTC	CASSLSAGGEQTQYF	TRBV27	TRBJ2-5	many	TRBD1
TGTGCCAGCAGCCAAGGGGGGGCCGATGGTTCACCCCTCCACTTT	CASSQGGADGSPLHF	TRBV3-1	TRBJ1-6	many	.
TGTGCCAGCAGTTCTGGCGAGGGCTATGAGACCCAGTACTTC	CASSSGEGYETQYF	TRBV28	TRBJ2-5	.	.
TGTGCCAGCAGTTATTCGCTGAGCGGGAGTGGCTACGAGCAGTACTTC	CASSYSLSGSGYEQYF	TRBV6-5	TRBJ2-7	many	TRBD2
TGCAGCATACAGGGGAACACTGAAGCTTTCTTT	CSIQGNTEAFF	TRBV29-1	TRBJ1-1	many	.
TGTGCCAGCACCCTTGGGGAAATGGTCCAGCCCCAGCATTTT	CASTLGEMVQPQHF	TRBV12-3/TRBV12-4	TRBJ1-5	many	.
TGTGCCAGCATCGGGAGACAGGGTACCTACGAGCAGTACTTC	CASIGRQGTYEQYF	TRBV6-8	TRBJ2-7	many	.
TGTGCCAGCAGCCGCAGGATGCAGGATCGACTAGCGGGAGGCCTGAACACCGGGGAGCTGTTTTTT	CASSRRMQDRLAGGLNTGELFF	TRBV3-1	TRBJ2-2	many	TRBD2
TGTGCCATCAGTGACCCAGGGGGCGGCACAGATACGCAGTATTTT	CAISDPGGGTDTQYF	TRBV10-3	TRBJ2-3	many	TRBD1
TGTGCCAGCAGTTTGGGGCACGACAGCTCCTATGGCTACACCTTC	CASSLGHDSSYGYTF	TRBV6-5	TRBJ1-2	few	.
TGTGCCAGCAGTGAAGGTAGCGGGGATTCCGAGCAGTACTTC	CASSEGSGDSEQYF	TRBV6-1	TRBJ2-7	.	TRBD2
TGTGCCAGCAGTGAGGGCGATCAGCCCCAGCATTTT	CASSEGDQPQHF	TRBV6-1	TRBJ1-5	many	.
TGTGCCACTAAGGCCCGGGACAGGGGGCTGGGATCGAACACCGGGGAGCTGTTTTTT	CATKARDRGLGSNTGELFF	TRBV6-4	TRBJ2-2	many	TRBD1
TGTGCCAGCAGTAGACAGGGCTTCTACGAGCAGTACTTC	CASSRQGFYEQYF	TRBV28	TRBJ2-7	many	TRBD1
TGTGCCAGCAGAATGACATCTCGGACAGCACGTGTCTATGGCTACACCTTC	CASRMTSRTARVYGYTF	TRBV6-4	TRBJ1-2	many	.
TGCGCCAGCAGTGGCCCAGGCGGTGAAGCTTTCTTT	CASSGPGGEAFF	TRBV10-1	TRBJ1-1	many	.
TGTGCCAGCTCGCCGGGACTGGAGGGTTCACCCCTCCACTTT	CASSPGLEGSPLHF	TRBV18	TRBJ1-6	many	.
TGTGCCAGCAGTTTATTGTCTAGGGCAGAGACCCAGTACTTC	CASSLLSRAETQYF	TRBV28	TRBJ2-5	once	.
TGTGCCAGCACTAACACGGCTGGGGCTCAGCCCCAGCATTTT	CASTNTAGAQPQHF	TRBV6-2/TRBV6-3	TRBJ1-5	many	.
TGTGCCAGTACTCTGGACGGTGGCGGAGAGACCCAGTACTTC	CASTLDGGGETQYF	TRBV19	TRBJ2-5	many	.
TGCAGCGCCCGGTGGCTAGCGGGAGGGGGCGAGACCCAGTACTTC	CSARWLAGGGETQYF	TRBV29-1	TRBJ2-5	many	TRBD2
TGTGCCAGCAAGAGGGGCTACGAGCAGTACTTC	CASKRGYEQYF	TRBV6-5	TRBJ2-7	many	.
TGCGCCAGCAGCTCGCCAGGGGCTAAGTACCAAGAGACCCAGTACTTC	CASSSPGAKYQETQYF	TRBV4-1	TRBJ2-5	few	.
TGTGCCAGCAGGAGGGGGCCTCTCGATTCACCCCTCCACTTT	CASRRGPLDSPLHF	TRBV11-2	TRBJ1-6	many	TRBD1
TGTGCCAGCAGTTTCTCAGAGTCGGGTTACGAGCAGTACTTC	CASSFSESGYEQYF	TRBV6-5	TRBJ2-7	once	.
TGCAGTGCGGGGGGTGAATCCTATAATTCACCCCTCCACTTT	CSAGGESYNSPLHF	TRBV20-1	TRBJ1-6	many	.
TGTGCCTGGACTCAGGGCCTAAGCACAGATACGCAGTATTTT	CAWTQGLSTDTQYF	TRBV30	TRBJ2-3	.	.
TGTGCCAGCAGACCGGGACAGGGGTACTACACCTTC	CASRPGQGYYTF	TRBV6-2/TRBV6-3	TRBJ1-2	.	TRBD1
TGTGCCAGCAGTCAAGGTAACACTGAAGCTTTCTTT	CASSQGNTEAFF	TRBV28	TRBJ1-1	many	.
TGTGCCAGCAGTAAATTACCCCGCTTGGGGGGGACACAAGAGACCCAGTACTTC	CASSKLPRLGGTQETQYF	TRBV27	TRBJ2-5	.	.
TGCGCCAGCAGCCGGGTTAGCGGGATCGAGCAGTACTTC	CASSRVSGIEQYF	TRBV4-1	TRBJ2-7	many	TRBD2
TGTGCCAGCAGCTTTGGCCGGGACACGCGTGGTGGCTACACCTTC	CASSFGRDTRGGYTF	TRBV7-2	TRBJ1-2	many	.
TGTGCCAGTAGCCTCTCCCGGGACAGATTTCAGCCCCAGCATTTT	CASSLSRDRFQPQHF	TRBV19	TRBJ1-5	.	TRBD1
TGTGCCAGCTCACCACCTGGCCTGGGACGCCAAGAGACCCAGTACTTC	CASSPPGLGRQETQYF	TRBV18	TRBJ2-5	many	.
TGTGCCAGCAATCAACTAGCGGGAGTGGGCGAGCAGTTCTTC	CASNQLAGVGEQFF	TRBV6-2/TRBV6-3	TRBJ2-1	few	TRBD2
TGTGCCAGCAGTTACGGAGGCCGGGAGAACACTGAAGCTTTCTTT	CASSYGGRENTEAFF	TRBV6-5	TRBJ1-1	many	.
TGTGCCATCGGGGACTTGACATCCTACGAGCAGTACTTC	CAIGDLTSYEQYF	TRBV10-3	TRBJ2-7	once	.
TGTGCCAGCAGCTTAGCTCGTGGAGCTTCCTACGAGCAGTACTTC	CASSLARGASYEQYF	TRBV7-8	TRBJ2-7	many	.
TGTGCCAGCAGTGAAACAGGGAGCACTGAAGCTTTCTTT	CASSETGSTEAFF	TRBV12-3/TRBV12-4	TRBJ1-1	few	.
TGCAGTGCTGCTGGCGGGCCCCCGAGCTCCTACGAGCAGTACTTC	CSAAGGPPSSYEQYF	TRBV20-1	TRBJ2-7	few	.
TGTGCCAGCAGTTACTCAAGGACGACTGAAGCTTTCTTT	CASSYSRTTEAFF	TRBV6-5	TRBJ1-1	.	.
TGCAGTGCTACCCGGGACAGGGGACTAGGAGGCTACACCTTC	CSATRDRGLGGYTF	TRBV20-1	TRBJ1-2	many	TRBD1
TGTGCCAGCAGCTTAGGTCAGTTCTACGAGCAGTACTTC	CASSLGQFYEQYF	TRBV7-2	TRBJ2-7	many	.
TGTGCCACCAGCAGAGATCGGTCTACCCGCCACGAGCAGTACTTC	CATSRDRSTRHEQYF	TRBV15	TRBJ2-7	many	.